This T cell receptor (beta chain) appears in the sequencing data of a study of blood T cell repertoires in COVID-19 (dated by TCRdb to 2020 to 2022). Regarding the study in general: Samples covering the acute and convalescent phases of COVID-19 were provided by collaborators in the United States, Italy and Spain. HLA class I and class II types, where available, came from metadata supplied by the sample provider rather than from assay-based typing. Nearly every sample came with metadata listing a de-identified subject ID, COVID-19 status, age in years and sex. The prospective study material was composed of cDNA or gDNA derived from T cells, B-cell-depleted T cells, or PBMCs. Deeply sampled blood TCRbeta repertoires from subjects exposed to, actively infected with, or recovered from COVID-19 were included in the dataset. A freely available public database, intended as a resource for researchers studying the immune response to SARS-CoV-2, is where the repertoires were released. The samples were drawn from the first 160 participants of the ongoing ImmuneRACE study and from some 1,300 subjects provided by 6 global collaborators. Broad study findings and their caveats: The amount of clinical and demographic metadata varied by source and participant and was provided uncurated.

The immunoSEQ Assay, a bias-controlled multiplex PCR, was used to amplify TCRbeta CDR3 regions from genomic DNA. From the authors' description of their analysis: Within the assay, amplification of reference gene primers was used to estimate how many nucleated cells each sample contained. Sequence reads were collapsed and filtered to measure the absolute abundance of every unique TCRbeta CDR3 rearrangement. For each sample, productive Simpson clonality was calculated as the square root of Simpson's diversity index over productive rearrangements. Entries here come from immuneACCESS through TCRdb and include only in-frame sequences with V and J called. Some clones fail to appear in such tables; in the studies checked, an unresolved V gene covers under half of the shortfall, and the cause of the remainder is unknown. That table gives V, J and clone size, and the DNA gave D and trimming. The sample records about 30,000 clones, around 90% of which are singletons. The ten largest clones represent roughly an eighth of the sample.

For this clone: What antigen it recognizes has not been identified. Per-base qualities were not stored, and no clone one base away is much larger.

From cysteine to phenylalanine, the CDR3 is 15 amino acids long. The sequence is cut down to CDR3 DNA, 45 bases in frame from base 1. The junction carries 12 bases between V and J, which are trimmed by 0 bases and 7 bases respectively. In the germline V gene, CDR1 corresponds to SNHLY and CDR2 to FYNNEI. Each collaborating institution followed its own protocols to collect whole blood in K2EDTA tubes. Collaborator samples were shipped for TCRbeta analysis as frozen whole blood, isolated PBMCs, or DNA extracted from either sample type. The chain uses TRBV2 and TRBJ1-4, and TRBD1 may be the D gene, going by 6 matching bases. This TCR was recovered from a human donor in a cohort sampled during active COVID-19. The donor label of this sample is uncertain. The sequencing sample was made of peripheral blood. The CDR3 has the sequence CASSEARRGGEKLFF. The DNA is TGTGCCAGCAGTGAAGCGCGCAGGGGTGGTGAAAAACTGTTTTTT.